A single sample is the source of the 10 T cell receptor beta chains below, sequenced in a study of regulatory T cells in long-lasting Graves disease. The TCR beta library used iRepertoire HTBI primers with Arm-PCR amplification of CDR3. TCRdb reprocessed the multiplex PCR reads via MiXCR and lists one record per CDR3 protein. The sample contains about 500,000 distinct CDR3 sequences, roughly 15% of which appear only once. Time point here: newly diagnosed GD, antithyroid drugs for less than 3 months. The TCR library was prepared using RNA isolated from PBMCs. These sequences were also reported in another study, on T cells in Graves' hyperthyroidism and ophthalmopathy.

Sequenced material: peripheral blood mononuclear cells (PBMCs), taken at new diagnosis, from a patient treated with antithyroid drugs. These receptors came from a man aged 35-49 years with Graves disease.

This clonotype came up many times. The genes are TRBV18 and TRBJ2-2; 7 bases map to TRBD2. The CDR3 extends over 15 amino acids. After removal of 2 bases from V and 2 bases from J, the junction contained 2 bases not matched to a gene. Germline V CDR1 and CDR2: KGHSH, LQKENI. For the CDR3, the DNA is TGTGCCAGCTCACCAGGGGGGGACAACACCGGGGAGCTGTTTTTT. The encoded protein is CASSPGGDNTGELFF.

This clonotype has at least ten counts. V usage is TRBV30 and J usage is TRBJ2-6, with D unresolved. The V gene lost 5 bases and the J gene lost 3 bases, with 5 bases spanning the gap. Germline V CDR1 and CDR2: GTSNPN, SVGIG (reference sequence). The CDR3 consists of 12 residues. CDR3 sequence: CAWGFGANVLTF. In nucleotides, the CDR3 is TGTGCCTGGGGCTTTGGGGCCAACGTCCTGACTTTC.

Comments on this clonotype: This sequence may be a read error, since a much larger clone differs from it by one base. The chain employs TRBV9 and TRBJ2-1; 10 bases align to TRBD2. In germline, CDR1 is SGDLS, CDR2 YYNGEE. The CDR3 has 15 residues. This CDR3 is CASKRAGGPDNKQFF. Written as DNA, the CDR3 is TGTGCCAGCAAGCGAGCGGGAGGGCCGGACAATAAGCAGTTCTTC.

This clonotype was seen repeatedly, ten times or more. The gene calls are TRBV29-1 and TRBJ2-1, with D possibly being TRBD1 (7 bases). CDR3 size: 13 residues. CDR1 and CDR2 (germline): SQVTM, ANQGSEA. The V gene lost 5 bases and the J gene lost 5 bases, with 13 bases spanning the gap. This CDR3 reads CSVPQGGHNEQFF. CDR3 bases: TGCAGCGTTCCCCAGGGGGGCCACAATGAGCAGTTCTTC.

Points on this clonotype: A read error may explain this, as a much larger clone is one base away. The gene calls are TRBV28 and TRBJ2-7, with D possibly being TRBD1 or TRBD2 (5 bases each). Germline V lookup: CDR1 MDHEN, CDR2 SYDVKM. This CDR3 is built from 14 residues. Between the trimmed V and J ends, which lost 4 bases and 2 bases, there was a span of 12 bases. CDR3 residues: CASSSRGVAYEQYF. As DNA, the CDR3 is TGTGCCAGCAGTTCCAGAGGGGTCGCCTACGAGCAGTACTTC.

This clonotype was found many times. The rearrangement joins TRBV7-6 to TRBJ2-1; 10 nucleotides align to TRBD2. The J segment lost 10 bases and the V segment lost 0 bases, leaving 6 bases of the junction unmatched. Germline-derived CDR1 and CDR2 are SGHVS and FNYEAQ. This CDR3 comprises 15 residues. The CDR3 nucleotides read TGTGCCAGCAGCTTAGCTCTAGCGGGAGTAGGCGAGCAGTTCTTC. Its protein product is CASSLALAGVGEQFF.

This clonotype was detected many times. This chain connects TRBV20-1 to TRBJ1-4; D is unclear. The CDR3 totals 15 residues. The V and J ends lost 1 base and 5 bases respectively, with 14 bases between them. From germline, CDR1 is DFQATT and CDR2 SNEGSKA (reference sequence). CDR3 nucleotides: TGCAGTGCTAGAGCAGAAATCCTCCCAAATGAAAAACTGTTTTTT. Translating it yields CSARAEILPNEKLFF.

For this clonotype: A read error may explain this, as a much larger clone is one base away. The J gene is TRBJ1-6, the V gene TRBV3-1; perhaps TRBD1 as D (5 bases). Germline V gene sequence: CDR1 LGHDT, CDR2 YNNKEL (reference sequence). The CDR3 extends over 13 amino acids. The CDR3 is CASSPLDSLPFHF. As DNA, the CDR3 is TGTGCCAGCAGCCCGCTTGACAGCCTACCCTTCCACTTT.

The chain recombines TRBV2 with TRBJ2-2; 7 nucleotides line up with TRBD2. Per germline, CDR1 SNHLY and CDR2 FYNNEI. J lost 0 bases, V lost 7 bases, and 5 bases had no gene match. This CDR3 has 15 amino acids. The CDR3 is CASTPGRANTGELFF. The CDR3 DNA reads as TGTGCCAGCACCCCGGGGAGGGCGAACACCGGGGAGCTGTTTTTT.

The chain recombines TRBV30 with TRBJ2-7, with a weak D call TRBD1 (6 bases). Germline V gene lookup returns CDR1 GTSNPN and CDR2 SVGIG (reference sequence). The CDR3 has 16 residues. The V end was cut by 1 base, the J end by 2 bases, with 18 bases between. The CDR3 DNA reads TGTGCCTGGAGTGGTGTGACACAGGGAATAGCCTACGAGCAGTACTTC. Translating gives CAWSGVTQGIAYEQYF.